This paragraph reports one TCR beta chain. The data derive from a study of CXCR3-negative and CXCR3-positive naive CD8 T cells. The CDR3 length is 16 residues. The germline V gene encodes CDR1 MDHEN and CDR2 SYDVKM. Researchers prepared the TRB cDNA libraries using 5' RACE with UMI labels. TCRdb re-called the 5' RACE reads and catalogs CDR3 proteins one per entry, DNA excluded. The listing records 100,000 to 150,000 distinct CDR3 sequences. This TCR came from a human donor in good health. Some clones in this sample may be carry-over from other donors' samples. The sequencing sample was made of naive CXCR3- CD8+ T cells from blood. Subset: CD45RO-CCR7+CD27+CD95- naive CD8+ T cells lacking CXCR3 (TNR3-). The chain carries TRBV28 and TRBJ1-6; TCRdb outputs TRBD1, but without DNA this stays unchecked. The CDR3 protein is CASSRRGSSYNSPLHF.